The clone carrying this TCR beta chain has only one observation. The data were obtained in a study of shared clonotypes between healthy human individuals. This CDR3 is 13 amino acids long. After removal of 8 bases from V and 8 bases from J, the junction contained 5 bases not matched to a gene. Germline V gives CDR1 MGHDK, CDR2 SYGVNS. Naive CD8 cells lacked CD45RO and underwent positive selection for CCR7, leaving out terminally differentiated effector memory CD45RA+ cells. TCRdb's table, derived via immunoSEQ multiplex PCR, lists solely in-frame clones and lacks some. The sample holds some 2 million clones, about 95% seen once.

The material sequenced was naive CD8+ T cells sorted from blood. This sequence originates from a man younger than 30 in good health. The chain uses TRBV25-1 and TRBJ2-1, with 11 bases fitting TRBD2. CDR3 sequence reads: CASGQTSGDEQFF. The CDR3 DNA follows: TGTGCCAGCGGGCAGACTAGCGGGGATGAGCAGTTCTTC.